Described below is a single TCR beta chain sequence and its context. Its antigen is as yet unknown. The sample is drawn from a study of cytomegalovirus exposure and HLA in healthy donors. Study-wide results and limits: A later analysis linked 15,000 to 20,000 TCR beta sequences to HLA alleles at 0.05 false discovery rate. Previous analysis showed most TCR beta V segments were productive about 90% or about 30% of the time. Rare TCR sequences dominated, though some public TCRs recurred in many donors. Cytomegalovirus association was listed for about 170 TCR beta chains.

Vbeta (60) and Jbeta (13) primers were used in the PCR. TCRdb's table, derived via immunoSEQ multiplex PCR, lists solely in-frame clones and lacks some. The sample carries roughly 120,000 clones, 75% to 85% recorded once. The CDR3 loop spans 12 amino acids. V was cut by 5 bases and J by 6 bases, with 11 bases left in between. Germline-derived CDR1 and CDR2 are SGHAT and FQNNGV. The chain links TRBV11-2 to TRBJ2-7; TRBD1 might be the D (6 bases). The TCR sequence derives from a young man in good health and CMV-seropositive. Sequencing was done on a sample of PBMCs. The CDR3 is CASSPGTFEQYF. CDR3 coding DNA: TGTGCCAGCAGCCCCGGGACATTCGAGCAGTACTTC.